This T cell receptor (beta chain) was sequenced for a study of chemoradiotherapy in HPV16-positive cancers. This table comes from immunoSEQ multiplex PCR, and its TCRdb copy is limited to in-frame clones, with some not included. There are under 20,000 clones in the sample; nearly 80% occur only once, and roughly 11% lies in the top ten. The CDR3 covers 13 residues. The germline V gene encodes CDR1 MNHNS and CDR2 SASEGT. V was clipped by 4 bases and J by 3 bases, with 7 bases between them. In its sample, this clone was seen once. Sample collection occurred from a patient who underwent chemoradiotherapy. This chain connects TRBV6-1 to TRBJ1-5, with D unresolved. The source is a human donor with HPV-associated anogenital cancer. For the CDR3, the DNA is TGTGCCAGCAGTGCCGTCGACAATCAGCCCCAGCATTTT. Its protein is CASSAVDNQPQHF.